This passage covers 17 T cell receptor beta chains from one sample sequenced in a study of OX40 agonist ivuxolimab in advanced cancers. Sequencing used immunoSEQ multiplex PCR; TCRdb keeps in-frame clones, though not all of them. The sample consists of more than 60,000 clones, about 88% of them appearing once. Sample: CD4+ or CD8+ T cells sorted from blood, taken in a trial of the OX40 agonist ivuxolimab. The receptors here all came from an adult with an advanced solid tumor such as melanoma, head and neck, liver or kidney cancer.

This rearrangement joins TRBV19 to TRBJ2-3; no clear D gene. The germline V gene has CDR1 LNHDA and CDR2 SQIVND (reference sequence). CDR3 size: 14 residues. V shed 4 bases and J shed 5 bases, with 13 bases lying between them. CDR3 DNA sequence: TGTGCCAGTAGTAATCGTGCAATCCAAGATACGCAGTATTTT. Translation: CASSNRAIQDTQYF.

This chain connects TRBV19 to TRBJ1-2; 8 bases align to TRBD1. With V trimmed by 7 bases and J by 7 bases, 8 bases remained unmatched. There are 13 residues in the CDR3. Germline V gene sequence: CDR1 LNHDA, CDR2 SQIVND (reference sequence). CDR3 sequence: CASTLRDRIGYTF. Here the CDR3 DNA reads TGTGCCAGTACCCTCCGGGACAGGATTGGCTACACCTTC.

The genes are TRBV2 and TRBJ2-7, with a tentative D call TRBD2 (6 bases). The CDR3 runs 14 residues. Trimming took 8 bases from V and 3 from J, leaving 17 bases between them. The germline CDR1 and CDR2 sequences are SNHLY and FYNNEI. The CDR3 bases are TGTGCCAGCCTTTTGACTAGTGGAAACTACGAGCAGTACTTC. Translation: CASLLTSGNYEQYF.

This clone was found once. The chain combines TRBV27 with TRBJ2-1; the match to TRBD2 covers 15 bases. The CDR3 extends over 16 amino acids. V lost 5 bases to trimming and J lost 10 bases; unmatched junction nucleotides: 9. The V gene's germline CDR1 is MNHEY and CDR2 SMNVEV (reference sequence). CDR3 sequence (DNA): TGTGCCAGCAGTCGTCGGACTAGCGGGAGGGCGGGAGAGCAGTTCTTC. Its protein is CASSRRTSGRAGEQFF.

The table lists this clone with a count of one. This chain connects TRBV19 to TRBJ1-1, with 8 bases that match TRBD1. Germline trimming cut 4 bases from V and 4 bases from J; bases unmatched to any gene: 2. Germline V gene sequence: CDR1 LNHDA, CDR2 SQIVND (reference sequence). CDR3 size: 13 residues. For the CDR3, the DNA is TGTGCCAGTAGTACCGACAGGGGCACTGAAGCTTTCTTT. Translation gives CASSTDRGTEAFF.

The chain combines TRBV15 with TRBJ1-1, with a tentative D call TRBD1 (5 bases). V was clipped by 0 bases and J by 6 bases, with 20 bases between them. CDR3 size: 17 residues. The germline V gene has CDR1 LNHNV and CDR2 YYDKDF (reference sequence). The chain's CDR3 is CATSREIQGKGGSEAFF. The CDR3 DNA follows: TGTGCCACCAGCAGAGAGATCCAGGGAAAAGGTGGATCTGAAGCTTTCTTT.

V gene TRBV9 combines with J gene TRBJ1-1, with D possibly matching TRBD1 (5 bases). Germline CDR1 is SGDLS and CDR2 is YYNGEE. V lost 3 bases and J 3 bases, leaving 12 bases between the germline ends. This CDR3 spans 14 amino acids. As DNA, the CDR3 is TGTGCCAGCAGCGCCGGGGGGAGGGACACTGAAGCTTTCTTT. This codes for CASSAGGRDTEAFF.

The V gene is TRBV6-1, the J gene TRBJ1-1; D is possibly TRBD1 (6 bases). The V gene lost 4 bases and the J gene lost 1 base, with 13 bases spanning the gap. Germline CDR1 reads MNHNS; CDR2 reads SASEGT. The CDR3 has 15 residues. The CDR3 DNA follows: TGTGCCAGCAGTGCGGACAGTTCTTGGAACACTGAAGCTTTCTTT. Translated, it gives CASSADSSWNTEAFF.

CDR3 nucleotide sequence: TGTGCCAGCAGCTTTGGGGGGTACCAGGTCGAGACCCAGTACTTC. It encodes CASSFGGYQVETQYF. The chain couples TRBV5-4 to TRBJ2-5, with D possibly matching TRBD2 (6 bases). The germline gives CDR1 SGHNT, CDR2 YYREEE (reference sequence). V lost 2 bases and J 5 bases, leaving 16 bases between the germline ends. The CDR3 has 15 amino acids.

CDR3 in amino acids: CASSLGGSEAFF. CDR3 DNA: TGTGCCAGCAGCTTAGGGGGCTCAGAAGCTTTCTTT. V usage is TRBV7-2 and J usage is TRBJ1-1, with D possibly TRBD1 on 5 matching bases. With 1 base removed from V and 8 bases from J, the gap between germline ends came to 8 bases. Germline V CDR1 and CDR2: SGHTA, FQGNSA. The CDR3 covers 12 residues.

This chain joins TRBV18 and TRBJ2-5, with D perhaps TRBD1 (5 bases). CDR1 KGHSH and CDR2 LQKENI come from the germline V gene. The CDR3 consists of 14 residues. The ends were cut back, 0 bases at V and 2 bases at J, with 7 bases in the middle. The CDR3 loop is CASSPPGRQETQYF. The CDR3 DNA is TGTGCCAGCTCACCACCGGGGCGACAAGAGACCCAGTACTTC.

The rearrangement joins TRBV6-6 to TRBJ1-3, with TRBD1 matching 8 bases. V was pared by 4 bases and J by 2 bases, with 1 base of the junction left unmatched. The CDR3 loop spans 14 amino acids. The germline V gene encodes CDR1 MNHNY and CDR2 SVGAGI (reference sequence). The CDR3 DNA reads as TGTGCCAGCAGTTCAGGGGGCCCTGGAAACACCATATATTTT. Amino acids: CASSSGGPGNTIYF.

This sequence joins TRBV7-9 and TRBJ1-4, with 11 bases that match TRBD1. Per the germline V gene, CDR1 is SEHNR and CDR2 is FQNEAQ (reference sequence). The CDR3 has 16 amino acids. V lost 5 bases and J lost 3; bases outside the gene matches: 5. CDR3 nucleotides: TGTGCCAGCAGCGTCGGACAGGGGGCACCTAATGAAAAACTGTTTTTT. It codes for CASSVGQGAPNEKLFF.

V and J are TRBV28 and TRBJ1-1; D is uncertain. Germline V gene data show CDR1 as MDHEN and CDR2 as SYDVKM. V shed 4 bases and J shed 0 bases, with 9 bases lying between them. The CDR3 totals 14 residues. CDR3 sequence (DNA): TGTGCCAGCAGTTCCTCCCCCATGAACACTGAAGCTTTCTTT. Translation gives CASSSSPMNTEAFF.

This clone has more than one count but fewer than ten. The chain carries TRBV18 and TRBJ2-5; maybe TRBD2 (7 bases). CDR1 and CDR2 from the germline V gene are KGHSH and LQKENI. The length of the CDR3 is 14 residues. Between the trimmed V and J ends, which lost 2 bases and 6 bases, there was a span of 13 bases. Here the CDR3 reads CASSPEGGAQTQYF. The CDR3 DNA is TGTGCCAGCTCACCAGAGGGGGGGGCACAGACCCAGTACTTC.

This sequence joins TRBV28 and TRBJ2-3; D might be TRBD1 or TRBD2, each matching 5 bases. Trimming left V 4 bases short and J 0 bases short, with 14 bases between. The CDR3 runs 16 residues. CDR1 MDHEN and CDR2 SYDVKM come from the germline V gene. For the CDR3, the DNA is TGTGCCAGCAGTTCCCCGTACGGGGCGAGCACAGATACGCAGTATTTT. Translation: CASSSPYGASTDTQYF. Full variable domain (missing parts from reference TRBV28 and TRBJ2-3): DVKVTQSSRYLVKRTGEKVFLECVQDMDHENMFWYRQDPGLGLRLIYFSYDVKMKEKGDIPEGYSVSREKKERFSLILESASTNQTSMYLCASSSPYGASTDTQYFGPGTRLTVL.

This rearrangement joins TRBV5-4 to TRBJ2-1, with a possible D match to TRBD1 (5 bases). This CDR3 is 16 amino acids long. Germline CDR1 reads SGHNT; CDR2 reads YYREEE (reference sequence). V shed 1 base and J shed 0 bases, with 11 bases lying between them. This CDR3 is CASSLRTIRSYNEQFF. The CDR3 DNA reads as TGTGCCAGCAGCTTGCGGACAATTCGCTCCTACAATGAGCAGTTCTTC.